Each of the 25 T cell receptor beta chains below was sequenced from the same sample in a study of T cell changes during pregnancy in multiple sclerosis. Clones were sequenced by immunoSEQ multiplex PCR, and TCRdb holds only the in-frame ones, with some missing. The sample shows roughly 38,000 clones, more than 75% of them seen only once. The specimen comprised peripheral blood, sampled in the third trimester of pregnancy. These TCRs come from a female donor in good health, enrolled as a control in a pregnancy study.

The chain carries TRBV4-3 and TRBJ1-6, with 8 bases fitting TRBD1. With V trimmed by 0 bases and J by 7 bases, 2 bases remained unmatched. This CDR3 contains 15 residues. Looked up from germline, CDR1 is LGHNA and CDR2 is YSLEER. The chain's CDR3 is CASSQERQGNSPLHF. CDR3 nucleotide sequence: TGCGCCAGCAGCCAAGAGAGACAGGGGAATTCACCCCTCCACTTT.

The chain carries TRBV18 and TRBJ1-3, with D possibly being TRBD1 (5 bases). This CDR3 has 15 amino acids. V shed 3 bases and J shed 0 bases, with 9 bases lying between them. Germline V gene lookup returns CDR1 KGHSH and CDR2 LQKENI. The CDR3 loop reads CASSPAGNSGNTIYF. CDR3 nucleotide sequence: TGTGCCAGCTCACCCGCAGGGAACTCTGGAAACACCATATATTTT. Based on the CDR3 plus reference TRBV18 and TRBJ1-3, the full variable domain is NAGVMQNPRHLVRRRGQEARLRCSPMKGHSHVYWYRQLPEEGLKFMVYLQKENIIDESGMPKERFSAEFPKEGPSILRIQQVVRGDSAAYFCASSPAGNSGNTIYFGEGSWLTVV.

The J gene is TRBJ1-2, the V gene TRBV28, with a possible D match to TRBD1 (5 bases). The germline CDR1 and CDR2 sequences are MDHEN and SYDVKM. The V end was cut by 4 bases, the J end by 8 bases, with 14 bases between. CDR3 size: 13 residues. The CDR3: CASSSSRDSGYTF. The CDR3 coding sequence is TGTGCCAGCAGTTCTTCCCGGGACTCCGGCTACACCTTC.

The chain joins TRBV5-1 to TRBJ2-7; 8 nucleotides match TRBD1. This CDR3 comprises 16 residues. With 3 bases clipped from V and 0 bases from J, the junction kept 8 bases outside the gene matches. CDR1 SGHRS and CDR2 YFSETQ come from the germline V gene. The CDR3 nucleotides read TGCGCCAGCAGCTCTTTCGGACAGGGACACTCCTACGAGCAGTACTTC. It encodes CASSSFGQGHSYEQYF.

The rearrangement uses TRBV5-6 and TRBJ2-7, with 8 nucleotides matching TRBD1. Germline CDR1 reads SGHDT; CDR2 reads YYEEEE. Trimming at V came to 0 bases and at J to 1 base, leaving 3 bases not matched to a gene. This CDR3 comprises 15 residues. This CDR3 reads CASSLVGQDSYEQYF. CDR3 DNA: TGTGCCAGCAGCTTGGTGGGACAGGATTCCTACGAGCAGTACTTC.

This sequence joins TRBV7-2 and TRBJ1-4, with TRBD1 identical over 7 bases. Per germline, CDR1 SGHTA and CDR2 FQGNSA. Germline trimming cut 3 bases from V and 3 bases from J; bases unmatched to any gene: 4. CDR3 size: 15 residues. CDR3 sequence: CASSLRGPANEKLFF. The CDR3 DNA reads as TGTGCCAGCAGCTTGAGGGGGCCTGCTAATGAAAAACTGTTTTTT.

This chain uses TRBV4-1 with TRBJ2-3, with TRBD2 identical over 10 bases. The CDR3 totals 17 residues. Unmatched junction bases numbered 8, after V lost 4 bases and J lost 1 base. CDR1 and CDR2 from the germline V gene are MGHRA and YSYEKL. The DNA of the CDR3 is TGCGCCAGCAGCCGGAGTAGCGGGGGGTCGGGCACAGATACGCAGTATTTT. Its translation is CASSRSSGGSGTDTQYF.

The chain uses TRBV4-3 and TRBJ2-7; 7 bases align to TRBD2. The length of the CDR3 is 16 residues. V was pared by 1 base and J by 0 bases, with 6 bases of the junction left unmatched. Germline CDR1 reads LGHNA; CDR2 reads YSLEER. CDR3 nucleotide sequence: TGCGCCAGCAGCCAAGTTGTGGGGGGGAGCTCCTACGAGCAGTACTTC. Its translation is CASSQVVGGSSYEQYF.

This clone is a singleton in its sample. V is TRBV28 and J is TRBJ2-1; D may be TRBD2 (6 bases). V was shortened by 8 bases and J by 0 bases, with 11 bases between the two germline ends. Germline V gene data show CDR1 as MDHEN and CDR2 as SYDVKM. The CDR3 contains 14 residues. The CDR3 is CASRDFSSYNEQFF. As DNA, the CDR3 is TGTGCCAGCCGGGACTTCAGCTCCTACAATGAGCAGTTCTTC. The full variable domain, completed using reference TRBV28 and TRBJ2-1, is DVKVTQSSRYLVKRTGEKVFLECVQDMDHENMFWYRQDPGLGLRLIYFSYDVKMKEKGDIPEGYSVSREKKERFSLILESASTNQTSMYLCASRDFSSYNEQFFGPGTRLTVL.

The CDR3 bases are TGTGCCAGCAGCATGGGGACAGGGACGTTAGAGACCCAGTACTTC. The encoded protein is CASSMGTGTLETQYF. The chain couples TRBV5-4 to TRBJ2-5, with 9 positions matching TRBD1. This CDR3 region has 15 residues. Trimming took 4 bases from V and 4 from J; bases not matched to a gene: 8. The germline CDR1 and CDR2 sequences are SGHNT and YYREEE (reference sequence).

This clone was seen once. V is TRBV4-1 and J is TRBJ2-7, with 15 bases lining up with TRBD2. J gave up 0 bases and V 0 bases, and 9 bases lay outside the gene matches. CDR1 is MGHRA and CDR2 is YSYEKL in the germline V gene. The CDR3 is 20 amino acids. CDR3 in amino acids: CASSQERGLAGGISSYEQYF. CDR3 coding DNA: TGCGCCAGCAGCCAAGAAAGAGGACTAGCGGGAGGGATAAGCTCCTACGAGCAGTACTTC.

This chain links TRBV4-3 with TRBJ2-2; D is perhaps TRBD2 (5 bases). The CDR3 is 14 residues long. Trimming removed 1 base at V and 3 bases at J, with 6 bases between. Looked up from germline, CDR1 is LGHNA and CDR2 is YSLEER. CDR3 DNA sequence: TGCGCCAGCAGCCAAGCCGGGGACACCGGGGAGCTGTTTTTT. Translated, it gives CASSQAGDTGELFF.

In DNA form, the CDR3 reads TGTGCCAGCAGCGGATTGACAGGTTCAAACACTGAAGCTTTCTTT. Its translation: CASSGLTGSNTEAFF. The V gene is TRBV9, the J gene TRBJ1-1; D is perhaps TRBD1 (6 bases). Deletions cut 3 bases from V and 2 bases from J, with 14 bases between. Germline V gives CDR1 SGDLS, CDR2 YYNGEE. This CDR3 spans 15 amino acids.

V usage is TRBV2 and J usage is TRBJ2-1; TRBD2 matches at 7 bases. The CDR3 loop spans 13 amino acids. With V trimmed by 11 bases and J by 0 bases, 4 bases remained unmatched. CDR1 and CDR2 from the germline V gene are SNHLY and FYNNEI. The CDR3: CAERDSSYNEQFF. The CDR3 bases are TGTGCCGAGCGGGATAGCTCCTACAATGAGCAGTTCTTC.

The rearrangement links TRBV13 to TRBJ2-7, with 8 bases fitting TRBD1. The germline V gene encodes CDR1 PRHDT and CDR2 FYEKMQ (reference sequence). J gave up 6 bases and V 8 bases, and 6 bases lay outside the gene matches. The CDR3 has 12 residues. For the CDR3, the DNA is TGTGCCAGCCAGGGACAGGCAGCCGAGCAGTACTTC. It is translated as CASQGQAAEQYF.

The CDR3 sequence is CASGLVGNSPLHF. CDR3 bases: TGTGCCAGCGGGCTGGTTGGGAATTCACCCCTCCACTTT. The chain links TRBV9 to TRBJ1-6; D not certain. Deletions cut 7 bases from V and 7 bases from J, with 12 bases between. The V gene's germline CDR1 is SGDLS and CDR2 YYNGEE. This CDR3 spans 13 amino acids.

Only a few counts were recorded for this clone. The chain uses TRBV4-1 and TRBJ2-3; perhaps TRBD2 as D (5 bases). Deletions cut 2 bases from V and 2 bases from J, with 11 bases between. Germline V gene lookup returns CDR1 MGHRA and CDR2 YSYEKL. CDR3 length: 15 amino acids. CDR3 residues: CASSQRLANTDTQYF. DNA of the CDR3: TGCGCCAGCAGCCAACGGCTAGCAAACACAGATACGCAGTATTTT.

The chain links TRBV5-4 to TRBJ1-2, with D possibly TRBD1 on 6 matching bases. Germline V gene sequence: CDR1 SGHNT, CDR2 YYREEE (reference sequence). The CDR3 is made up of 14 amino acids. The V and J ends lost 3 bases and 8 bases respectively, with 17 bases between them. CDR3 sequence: CASSWGDRIKGYTF. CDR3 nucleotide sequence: TGTGCCAGCAGCTGGGGAGACAGGATCAAAGGCTACACCTTC. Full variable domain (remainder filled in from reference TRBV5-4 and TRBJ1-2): ETGVTQSPTHLIKTRGQQVTLRCSSQSGHNTVSWYQQALGQGPQFIFQYYREEENGRGNFPPRFSGLQFPNYSSELNVNALELDDSALYLCASSWGDRIKGYTFGSGTRLTVV.

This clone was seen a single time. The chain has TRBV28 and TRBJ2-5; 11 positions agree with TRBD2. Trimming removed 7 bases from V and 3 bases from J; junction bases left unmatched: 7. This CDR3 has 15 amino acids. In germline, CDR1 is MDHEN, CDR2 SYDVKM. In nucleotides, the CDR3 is TGTGCCAGCAACCCGACTAGCGGGATCAAAGAGACCCAGTACTTC. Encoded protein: CASNPTSGIKETQYF.

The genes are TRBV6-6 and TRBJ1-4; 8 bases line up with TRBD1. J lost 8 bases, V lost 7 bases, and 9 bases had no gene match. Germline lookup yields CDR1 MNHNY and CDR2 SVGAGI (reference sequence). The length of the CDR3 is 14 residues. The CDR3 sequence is CASTRWDRLEKLFF. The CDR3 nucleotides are TGTGCCAGCACTCGGTGGGACAGGTTGGAAAAACTGTTTTTT.

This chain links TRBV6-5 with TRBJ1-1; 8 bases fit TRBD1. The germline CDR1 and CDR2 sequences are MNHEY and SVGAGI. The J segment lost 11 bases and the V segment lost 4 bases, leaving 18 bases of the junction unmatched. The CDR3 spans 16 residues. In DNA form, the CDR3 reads TGTGCCAGCAGTTCCCTCGGGGCCCAGGGGGCGGTTAGGGCTTTCTTT. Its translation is CASSSLGAQGAVRAFF.

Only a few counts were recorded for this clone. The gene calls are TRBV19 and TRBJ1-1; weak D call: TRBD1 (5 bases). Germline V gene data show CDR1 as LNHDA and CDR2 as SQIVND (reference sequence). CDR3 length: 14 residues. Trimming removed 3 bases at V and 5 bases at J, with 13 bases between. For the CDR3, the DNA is TGTGCCAGTAGTATTGGATCGGGGGTGACTGAAGCTTTCTTT. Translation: CASSIGSGVTEAFF. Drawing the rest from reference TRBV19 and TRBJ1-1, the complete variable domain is DGGITQSPKYLFRKEGQNVTLSCEQNLNHDAMYWYRQDPGQGLRLIYYSQIVNDFQKGDIAEGYSVSREKKESFPLTVTSAQKNPTAFYLCASSIGSGVTEAFFGQGTRLTVV.

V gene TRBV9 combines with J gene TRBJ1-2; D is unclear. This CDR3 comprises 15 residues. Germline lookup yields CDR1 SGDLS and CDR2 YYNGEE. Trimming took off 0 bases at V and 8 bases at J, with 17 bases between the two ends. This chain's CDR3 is CASSVDGRVLGGYTF. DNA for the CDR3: TGTGCCAGCAGCGTAGATGGGAGGGTCTTGGGAGGCTACACCTTC.

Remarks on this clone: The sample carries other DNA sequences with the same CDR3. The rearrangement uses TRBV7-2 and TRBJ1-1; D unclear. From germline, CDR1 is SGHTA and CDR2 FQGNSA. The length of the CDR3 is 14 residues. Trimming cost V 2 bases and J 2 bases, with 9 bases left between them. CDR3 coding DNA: TGTGCCAGCAGCTTACTTCCACTTAACACTGAAGCTTTCTTT. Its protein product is CASSLLPLNTEAFF.

The CDR3 loop reads CASSGDRGYYGYTF. CDR3 in DNA: TGTGCCAGCAGCGGGGACAGGGGGTACTATGGCTACACCTTC. The chain joins TRBV6-5 to TRBJ1-2, with 11 bases fitting TRBD1. Germline trimming cut 6 bases from V and 3 bases from J; bases unmatched to any gene: 3. Germline V lookup: CDR1 MNHEY, CDR2 SVGAGI. The CDR3 sequence is 14 residues long.